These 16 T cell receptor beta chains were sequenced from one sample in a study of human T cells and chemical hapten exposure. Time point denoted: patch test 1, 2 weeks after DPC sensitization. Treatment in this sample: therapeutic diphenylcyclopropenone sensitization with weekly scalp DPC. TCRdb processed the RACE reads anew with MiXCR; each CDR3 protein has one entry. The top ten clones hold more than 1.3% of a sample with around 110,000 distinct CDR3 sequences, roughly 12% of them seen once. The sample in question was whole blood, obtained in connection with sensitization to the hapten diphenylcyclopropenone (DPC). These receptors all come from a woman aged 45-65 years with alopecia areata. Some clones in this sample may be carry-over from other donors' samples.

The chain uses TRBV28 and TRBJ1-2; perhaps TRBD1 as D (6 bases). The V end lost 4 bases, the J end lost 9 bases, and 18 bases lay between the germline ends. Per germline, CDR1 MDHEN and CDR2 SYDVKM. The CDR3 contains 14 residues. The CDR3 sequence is CASSSAQGSMSYTF. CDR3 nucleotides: TGTGCCAGCAGTTCCGCCCAGGGGTCTATGAGCTACACCTTC.

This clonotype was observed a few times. This CDR3 reads CASSPLLTRRLSGKLFF. In nucleotides, the CDR3 is TGCGCCAGCAGCCCCCTACTTACACGGAGGTTGAGTGGAAAACTGTTTTTT. The chain carries TRBV4-1 and TRBJ1-4; D gene ambiguous. CDR3 size: 17 residues. Germline CDR1 and CDR2: MGHRA and YSYEKL. The V gene lost 4 bases and the J gene lost 10 bases, with 25 bases spanning the gap.

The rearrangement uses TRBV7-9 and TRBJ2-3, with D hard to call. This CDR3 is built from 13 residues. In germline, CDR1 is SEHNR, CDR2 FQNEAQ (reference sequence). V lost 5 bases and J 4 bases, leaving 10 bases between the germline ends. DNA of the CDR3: TGTGCCAGCAGCCGGAGAGTCGCAGATACGCAGTATTTT. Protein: CASSRRVADTQYF.

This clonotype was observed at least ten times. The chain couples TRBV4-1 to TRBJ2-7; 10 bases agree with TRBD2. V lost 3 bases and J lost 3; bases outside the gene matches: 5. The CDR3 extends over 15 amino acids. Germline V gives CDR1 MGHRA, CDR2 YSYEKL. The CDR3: CASSQFTSGNYEQYF. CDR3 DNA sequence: TGCGCCAGCAGCCAGTTCACTAGCGGGAACTACGAGCAGTACTTC.

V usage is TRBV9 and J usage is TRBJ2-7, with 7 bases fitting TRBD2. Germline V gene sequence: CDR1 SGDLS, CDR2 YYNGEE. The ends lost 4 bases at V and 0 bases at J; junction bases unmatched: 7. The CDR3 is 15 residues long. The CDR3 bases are TGTGCCAGCAGCCACGTCGGGAGGCCCTCCTACGAGCAGTACTTC. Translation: CASSHVGRPSYEQYF.

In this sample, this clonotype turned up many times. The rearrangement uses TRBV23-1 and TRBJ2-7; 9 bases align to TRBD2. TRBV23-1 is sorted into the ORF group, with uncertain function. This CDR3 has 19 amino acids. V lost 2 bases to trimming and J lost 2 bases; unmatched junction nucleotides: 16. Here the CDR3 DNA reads TGCGCCAGCAGTCAAATCACCCTTCTTTGCGGGAGGGGACCCTACGAGCAGTACTTC. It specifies CASSQITLLCGRGPYEQYF.

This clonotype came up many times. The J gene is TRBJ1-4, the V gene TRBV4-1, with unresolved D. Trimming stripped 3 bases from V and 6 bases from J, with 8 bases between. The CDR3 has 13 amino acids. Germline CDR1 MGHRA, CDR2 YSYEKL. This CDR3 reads CASSHLPDEKLFF. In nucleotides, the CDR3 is TGCGCCAGCAGCCATCTCCCGGATGAAAAACTGTTTTTT.

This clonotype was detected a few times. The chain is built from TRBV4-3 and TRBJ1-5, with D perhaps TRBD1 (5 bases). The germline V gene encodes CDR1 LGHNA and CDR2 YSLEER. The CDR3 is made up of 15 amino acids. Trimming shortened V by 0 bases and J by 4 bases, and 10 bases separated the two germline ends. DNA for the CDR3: TGCGCCAGCAGCCAAGAATTGGGGGTTAATCAGCCCCAGCATTTT. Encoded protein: CASSQELGVNQPQHF.

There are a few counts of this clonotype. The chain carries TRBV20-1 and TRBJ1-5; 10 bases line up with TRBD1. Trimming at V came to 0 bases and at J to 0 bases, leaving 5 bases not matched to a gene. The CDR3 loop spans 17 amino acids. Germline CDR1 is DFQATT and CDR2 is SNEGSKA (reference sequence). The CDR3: CSARDSRTGGSNQPQHF. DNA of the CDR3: TGCAGTGCTAGAGATAGCCGGACAGGGGGTAGCAATCAGCCCCAGCATTTT.

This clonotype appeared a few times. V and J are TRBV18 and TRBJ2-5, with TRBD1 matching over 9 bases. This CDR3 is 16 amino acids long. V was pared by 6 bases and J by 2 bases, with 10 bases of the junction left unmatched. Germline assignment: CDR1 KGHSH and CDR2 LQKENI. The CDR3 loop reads CASSQFAGTGQETQYF. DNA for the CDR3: TGTGCCAGCTCTCAATTCGCCGGGACAGGGCAAGAGACCCAGTACTTC. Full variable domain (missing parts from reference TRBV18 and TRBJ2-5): NAGVMQNPRHLVRRRGQEARLRCSPMKGHSHVYWYRQLPEEGLKFMVYLQKENIIDESGMPKERFSAEFPKEGPSILRIQQVVRGDSAAYFCASSQFAGTGQETQYFGPGTRLLVL.

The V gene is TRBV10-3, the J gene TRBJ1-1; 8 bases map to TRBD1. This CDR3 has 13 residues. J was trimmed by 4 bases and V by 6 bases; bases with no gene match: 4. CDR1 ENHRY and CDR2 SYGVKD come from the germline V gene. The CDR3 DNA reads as TGTGCCATCAGGGACAGGGTGTCCACTGAAGCTTTCTTT. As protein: CAIRDRVSTEAFF.

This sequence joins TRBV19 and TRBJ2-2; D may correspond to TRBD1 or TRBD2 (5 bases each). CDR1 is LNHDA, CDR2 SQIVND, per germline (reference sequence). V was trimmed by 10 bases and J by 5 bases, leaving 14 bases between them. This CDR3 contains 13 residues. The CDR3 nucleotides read TGTGCCATACTCCGGGACCCAACCGGGGAGCTGTTTTTT. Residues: CAILRDPTGELFF.

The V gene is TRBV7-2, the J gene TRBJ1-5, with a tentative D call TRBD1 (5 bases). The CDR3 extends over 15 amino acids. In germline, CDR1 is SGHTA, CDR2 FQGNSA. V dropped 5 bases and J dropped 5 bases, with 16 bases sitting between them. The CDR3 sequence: CASSPDGTAYQPQHF. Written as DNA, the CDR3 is TGTGCCAGCAGCCCGGACGGGACGGCGTATCAGCCCCAGCATTTT.

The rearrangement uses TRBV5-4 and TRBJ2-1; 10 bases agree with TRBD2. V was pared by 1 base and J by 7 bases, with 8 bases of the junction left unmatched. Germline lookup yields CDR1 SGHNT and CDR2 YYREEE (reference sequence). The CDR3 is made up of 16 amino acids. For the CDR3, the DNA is TGTGCCAGCAGCTTGTGGGGAGGACTAGCGGATAATGAGCAGTTCTTC. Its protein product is CASSLWGGLADNEQFF. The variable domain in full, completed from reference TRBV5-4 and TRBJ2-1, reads ETGVTQSPTHLIKTRGQQVTLRCSSQSGHNTVSWYQQALGQGPQFIFQYYREEENGRGNFPPRFSGLQFPNYSSELNVNALELDDSALYLCASSLWGGLADNEQFFGPGTRLTVL.

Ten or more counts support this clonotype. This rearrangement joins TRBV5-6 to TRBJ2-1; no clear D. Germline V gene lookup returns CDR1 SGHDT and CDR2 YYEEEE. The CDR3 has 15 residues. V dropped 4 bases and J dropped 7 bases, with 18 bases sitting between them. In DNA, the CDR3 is TGTGCCAGCAGCCATCCTGGTCCCCCATCTAATGAGCAGTTCTTC. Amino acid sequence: CASSHPGPPSNEQFF. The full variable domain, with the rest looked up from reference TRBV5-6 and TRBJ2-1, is DAGVTQSPTHLIKTRGQQVTLRCSPKSGHDTVSWYQQALGQGPQFIFQYYEEEERQRGNFPDRFSGHQFPNYSSELNVNALLLGDSALYLCASSHPGPPSNEQFFGPGTRLTVL.

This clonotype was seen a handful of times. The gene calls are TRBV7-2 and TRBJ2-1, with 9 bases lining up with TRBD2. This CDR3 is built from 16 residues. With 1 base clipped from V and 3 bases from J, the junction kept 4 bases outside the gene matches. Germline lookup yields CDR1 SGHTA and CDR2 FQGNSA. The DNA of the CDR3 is TGTGCCAGCAGCTTAGGGGGTAGCGGGGGCTACAATGAGCAGTTCTTC. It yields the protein CASSLGGSGGYNEQFF.